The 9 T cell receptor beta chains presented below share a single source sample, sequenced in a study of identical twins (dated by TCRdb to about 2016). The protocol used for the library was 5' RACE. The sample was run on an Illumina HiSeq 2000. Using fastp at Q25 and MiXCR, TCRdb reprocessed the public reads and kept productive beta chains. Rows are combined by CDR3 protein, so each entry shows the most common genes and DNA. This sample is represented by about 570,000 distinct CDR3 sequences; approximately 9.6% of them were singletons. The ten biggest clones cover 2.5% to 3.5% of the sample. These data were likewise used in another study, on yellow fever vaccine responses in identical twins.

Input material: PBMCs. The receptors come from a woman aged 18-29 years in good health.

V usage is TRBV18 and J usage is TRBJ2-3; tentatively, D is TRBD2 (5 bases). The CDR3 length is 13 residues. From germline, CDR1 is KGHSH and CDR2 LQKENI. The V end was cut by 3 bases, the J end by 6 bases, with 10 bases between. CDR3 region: CASSPLPGDTQYF. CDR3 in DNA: TGTGCCAGCTCACCCTTACCGGGGGATACGCAGTATTTT. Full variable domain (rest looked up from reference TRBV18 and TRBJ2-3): NAGVMQNPRHLVRRRGQEARLRCSPMKGHSHVYWYRQLPEEGLKFMVYLQKENIIDESGMPKERFSAEFPKEGPSILRIQQVVRGDSAAYFCASSPLPGDTQYFGPGTRLTVL.

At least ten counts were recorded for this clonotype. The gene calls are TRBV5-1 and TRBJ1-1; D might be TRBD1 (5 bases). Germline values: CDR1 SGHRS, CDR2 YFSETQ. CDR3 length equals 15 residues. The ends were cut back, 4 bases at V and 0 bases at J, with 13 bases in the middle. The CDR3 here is CASSEGNKMNTEAFF. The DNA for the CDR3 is TGCGCCAGCAGCGAGGGGAATAAAATGAACACTGAAGCTTTCTTT. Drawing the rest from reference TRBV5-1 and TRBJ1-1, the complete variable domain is KAGVTQTPRYLIKTRGQQVTLSCSPISGHRSVSWYQQTPGQGLQFLFEYFSETQRNKGNFPGRFSGRQFSNSRSEMNVSTLELGDSALYLCASSEGNKMNTEAFFGQGTRLTVV.

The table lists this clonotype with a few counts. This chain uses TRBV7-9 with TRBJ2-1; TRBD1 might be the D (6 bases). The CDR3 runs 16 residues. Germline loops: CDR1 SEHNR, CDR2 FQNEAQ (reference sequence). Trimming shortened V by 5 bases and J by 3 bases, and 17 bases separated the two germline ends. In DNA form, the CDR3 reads TGTGCCAGCAGCATCCTAGCCGGGACAATCTACAATGAGCAGTTCTTC. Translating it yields CASSILAGTIYNEQFF. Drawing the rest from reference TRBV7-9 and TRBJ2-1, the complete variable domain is DTGVSQNPRHKITKRGQNVTFRCDPISEHNRLYWYRQTLGQGPEFLTYFQNEAQLEKSRLLSDRFSAERPKGSFSTLEIQRTEQGDSAMYLCASSILAGTIYNEQFFGPGTRLTVL.

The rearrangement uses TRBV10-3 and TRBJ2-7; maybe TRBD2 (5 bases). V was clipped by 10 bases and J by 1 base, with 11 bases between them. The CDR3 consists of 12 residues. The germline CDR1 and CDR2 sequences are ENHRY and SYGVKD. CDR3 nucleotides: TGTGCCACGAGACGGGGTTCCTACGAGCAGTACTTC. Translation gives CATRRGSYEQYF.

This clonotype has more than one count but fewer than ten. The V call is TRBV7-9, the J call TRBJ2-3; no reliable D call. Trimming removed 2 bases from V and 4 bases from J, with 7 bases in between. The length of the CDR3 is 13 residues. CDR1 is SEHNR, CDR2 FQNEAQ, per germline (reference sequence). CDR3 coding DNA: TGTGCCAGCAGCTTATCAGCCCCAGATACGCAGTATTTT. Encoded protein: CASSLSAPDTQYF.

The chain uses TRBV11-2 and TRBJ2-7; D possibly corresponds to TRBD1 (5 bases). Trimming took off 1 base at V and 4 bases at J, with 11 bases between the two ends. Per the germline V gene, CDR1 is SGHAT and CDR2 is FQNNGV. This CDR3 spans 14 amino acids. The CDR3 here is CASSLGQSLYEQYF. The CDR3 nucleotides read TGTGCCAGCAGCTTAGGACAGTCTCTGTACGAGCAGTACTTC. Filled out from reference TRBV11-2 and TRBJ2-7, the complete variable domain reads EAGVAQSPRYKIIEKRQSVAFWCNPISGHATLYWYQQILGQGPKLLIQFQNNGVVDDSQLPKDRFSAERLKGVDSTLKIQPAKLEDSAVYLCASSLGQSLYEQYFGPGTRLTVT.

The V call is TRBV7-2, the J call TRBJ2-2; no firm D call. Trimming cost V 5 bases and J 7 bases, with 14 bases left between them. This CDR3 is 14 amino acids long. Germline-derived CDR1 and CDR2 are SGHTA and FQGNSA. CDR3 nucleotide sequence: TGTGCCAGCAGCCTCAGAAGATTCGACGGGGAGCTGTTTTTT. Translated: CASSLRRFDGELFF.

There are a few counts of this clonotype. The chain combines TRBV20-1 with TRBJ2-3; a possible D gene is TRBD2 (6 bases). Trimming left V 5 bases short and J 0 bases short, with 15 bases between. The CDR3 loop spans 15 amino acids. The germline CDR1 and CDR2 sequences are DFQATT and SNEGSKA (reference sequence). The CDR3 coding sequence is TGCAGTGCTTCATTTCTAGCGCGCAGCACAGATACGCAGTATTTT. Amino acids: CSASFLARSTDTQYF.

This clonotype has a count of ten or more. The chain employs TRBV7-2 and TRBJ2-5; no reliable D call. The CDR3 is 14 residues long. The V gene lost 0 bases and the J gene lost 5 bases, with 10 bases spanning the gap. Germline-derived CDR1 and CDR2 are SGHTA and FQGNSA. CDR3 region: CASSLAAVYETQYF. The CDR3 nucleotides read TGTGCCAGCAGCTTAGCGGCGGTATACGAGACCCAGTACTTC.